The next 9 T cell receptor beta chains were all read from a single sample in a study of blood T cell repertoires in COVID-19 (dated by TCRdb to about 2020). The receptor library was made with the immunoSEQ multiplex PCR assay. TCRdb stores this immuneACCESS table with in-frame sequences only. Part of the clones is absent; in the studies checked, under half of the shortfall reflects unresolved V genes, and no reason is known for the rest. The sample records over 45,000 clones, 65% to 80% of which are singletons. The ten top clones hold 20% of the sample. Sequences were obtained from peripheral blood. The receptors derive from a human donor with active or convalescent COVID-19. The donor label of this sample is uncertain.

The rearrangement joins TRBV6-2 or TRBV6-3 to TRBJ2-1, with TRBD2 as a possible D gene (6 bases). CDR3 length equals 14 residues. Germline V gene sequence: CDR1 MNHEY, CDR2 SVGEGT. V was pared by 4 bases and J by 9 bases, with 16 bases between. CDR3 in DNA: TGTGCCAGCAGTTTCCCGGGGGTCTCGTTTGAGCAGTTCTTC. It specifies CASSFPGVSFEQFF.

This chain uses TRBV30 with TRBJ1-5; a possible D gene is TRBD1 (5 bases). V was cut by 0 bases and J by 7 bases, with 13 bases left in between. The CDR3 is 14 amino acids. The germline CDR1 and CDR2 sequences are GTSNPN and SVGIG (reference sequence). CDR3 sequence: CAWSVTQGLQPQHF. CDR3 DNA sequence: TGTGCCTGGAGTGTCACCCAGGGTCTACAGCCCCAGCATTTT.

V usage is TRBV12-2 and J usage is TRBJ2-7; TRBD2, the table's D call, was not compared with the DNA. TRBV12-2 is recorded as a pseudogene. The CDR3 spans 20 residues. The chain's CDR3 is CASLWKGLAGGPLASYEQYF. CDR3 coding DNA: TGTGCAAGTCTTTGGAAGGGACTAGCGGGAGGGCCGTTGGCCTCCTACGAGCAGTACTTC.

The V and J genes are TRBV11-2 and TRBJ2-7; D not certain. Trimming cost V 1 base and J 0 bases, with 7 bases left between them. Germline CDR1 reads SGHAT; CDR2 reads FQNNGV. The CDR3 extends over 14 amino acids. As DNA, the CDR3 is TGTGCCAGCAGCTTAGGCCGGGTCTCCTACGAGCAGTACTTC. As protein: CASSLGRVSYEQYF.

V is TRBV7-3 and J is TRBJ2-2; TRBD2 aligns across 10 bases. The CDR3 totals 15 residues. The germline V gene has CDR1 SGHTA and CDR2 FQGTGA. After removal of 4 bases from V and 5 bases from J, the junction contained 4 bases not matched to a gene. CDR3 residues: CASSSGLAITGELFF. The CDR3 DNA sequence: TGTGCCAGCAGCTCGGGACTAGCGATTACCGGGGAGCTGTTTTTT. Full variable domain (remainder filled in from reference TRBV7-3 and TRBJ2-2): GAGVSQTPSNKVTEKGKYVELRCDPISGHTALYWYRQSLGQGPEFLIYFQGTGAADDSGLPNDRFFAVRPEGSVSTLKIQRTERGDSAVYLCASSSGLAITGELFFGEGSRLTVL.

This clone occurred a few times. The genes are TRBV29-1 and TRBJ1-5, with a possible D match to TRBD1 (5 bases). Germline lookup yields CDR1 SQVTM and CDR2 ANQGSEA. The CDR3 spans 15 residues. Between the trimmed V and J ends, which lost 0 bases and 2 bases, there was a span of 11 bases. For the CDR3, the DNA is TGCAGCGTTGAAGAGTCAGGGTGGGGCAATCAGCCCCAGCATTTT. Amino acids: CSVEESGWGNQPQHF.

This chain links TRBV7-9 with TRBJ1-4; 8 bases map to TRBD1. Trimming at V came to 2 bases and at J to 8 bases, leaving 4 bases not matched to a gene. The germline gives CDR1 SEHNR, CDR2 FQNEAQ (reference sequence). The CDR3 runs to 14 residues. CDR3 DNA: TGTGCCAGCAGCTTACCAGGGGGCGGGGAAAAACTGTTTTTT. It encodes CASSLPGGGEKLFF.

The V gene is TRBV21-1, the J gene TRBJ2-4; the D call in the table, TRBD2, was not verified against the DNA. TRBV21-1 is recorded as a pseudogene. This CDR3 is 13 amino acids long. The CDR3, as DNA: TGTGCCAGCAGCAAACTAGCGAAAAACATTCAGTACTTC. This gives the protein CASSKLAKNIQYF.

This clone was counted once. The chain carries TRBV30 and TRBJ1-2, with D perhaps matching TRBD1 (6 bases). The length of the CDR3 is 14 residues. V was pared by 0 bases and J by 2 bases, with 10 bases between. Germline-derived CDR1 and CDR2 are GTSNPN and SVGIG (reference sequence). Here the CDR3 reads CAWSVGGGNYGYTF. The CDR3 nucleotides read TGTGCCTGGAGTGTCGGTGGGGGCAACTATGGCTACACCTTC.